The next 5 T cell receptor beta chains were all read from a single sample in a study of STAT5B mutations in CD4+ large granular lymphocyte leukemia. This table comes from immunoSEQ multiplex PCR, and its TCRdb copy is limited to in-frame clones, with some not included. The sample gives about 31,000 clones, 85% to 90% of which show up once; around 0.41% is in the top ten. The sequencing input was CD4+ T cells from blood buffy coats. These receptor sequences come from a human donor in good health.

This chain connects TRBV4-1 to TRBJ1-5; D is perhaps TRBD1 (5 bases). Germline CDR1 and CDR2: MGHRA and YSYEKL. V was cut by 1 base and J by 2 bases, with 15 bases left in between. The CDR3 runs to 17 residues. The CDR3 sequence: CASSQGPGPDGNQPQHF. The CDR3 DNA reads TGCGCCAGCAGCCAAGGCCCGGGGCCGGACGGCAATCAGCCCCAGCATTTT.

This rearrangement joins TRBV11-3 to TRBJ2-1; D uncertain. Germline loops: CDR1 SGHNT, CDR2 YENEEA. Trimming removed 1 base at V and 5 bases at J, with 12 bases between. CDR3 length: 15 residues. The CDR3: CASSLGFYPNNEQFF. CDR3 coding DNA: TGTGCCAGCAGCTTAGGGTTCTACCCAAACAATGAGCAGTTCTTC. The full variable domain, with the rest looked up from reference TRBV11-3 and TRBJ2-1, is EAGVVQSPRYKIIEKKQPVAFWCNPISGHNTLYWYLQNLGQGPELLIRYENEEAVDDSQLPKDRFSAERLKGVDSTLKIQPAELGDSAVYLCASSLGFYPNNEQFFGPGTRLTVL.

The chain recombines TRBV10-3 with TRBJ2-1; 8 nucleotides line up with TRBD2. There are 15 residues in the CDR3. V shed 5 bases and J 2 bases; nucleotides not matched to a gene: 5. Germline V CDR1 and CDR2: ENHRY, SYGVKD. CDR3: CAISQTSEAYNEQFF. In nucleotides, the CDR3 is TGTGCCATCAGTCAGACTAGCGAAGCCTACAATGAGCAGTTCTTC.

The chain is built from TRBV27 and TRBJ2-5, with a tentative D call TRBD1 (5 bases). In germline, CDR1 is MNHEY, CDR2 SMNVEV (reference sequence). Trimming cost V 1 base and J 5 bases, with 11 bases left between them. This CDR3 has 14 amino acids. CDR3 protein: CASSLYPRAETQYF. The CDR3 nucleotides read TGTGCCAGCAGTTTATACCCCAGGGCGGAGACCCAGTACTTC.

J is TRBJ1-1 and V is TRBV6-1, with D unresolved. Germline values: CDR1 MNHNS, CDR2 SASEGT. V was cut by 6 bases and J by 1 base, with 15 bases left in between. The CDR3 spans 15 residues. The CDR3 loop is CASRMGFLTNTEAFF. For the CDR3, the DNA is TGTGCCAGCAGGATGGGTTTTTTGACGAACACTGAAGCTTTCTTT.